A single TCR beta chain is shown here with its context. Its antigen is unknown. This entry belongs to a study of beta chain features in type 1 diabetes. Expressed TCRB transcripts got sequenced, as all isolated RNA was reverse transcribed. Clones were read by immunoSEQ multiplex PCR, and TCRdb kept only the in-frame ones, dropping some. The top ten hold about 0.02% of the sample, which has 860,000 or so clones, about a sixth seen once. Notes on the study in general: Patients' naive, central memory and regulatory TCRB repertoires appeared more alike than those of healthy donors. Overrepresentation of cells with high TCR expression could result from cDNA sequencing. TCRB CDR3s were moderately but significantly shorter in Type 1 diabetes patients in all four CD4+ subsets.

The sequence was collected from a woman aged 18 to 35 in good health. The sample taken for sequencing was naive CD4+ T cells from blood.

CDR3 bases: TGTGCCAGCAGCGTCGGAACGTTTAGCACCATATATTTT. Encoded protein: CASSVGTFSTIYF. The rearrangement joins TRBV9 to TRBJ1-3; D not resolved. CDR3 length: 13 amino acids. In germline, CDR1 is SGDLS, CDR2 YYNGEE. V was cut by 2 bases and J by 9 bases, with 12 bases left in between.